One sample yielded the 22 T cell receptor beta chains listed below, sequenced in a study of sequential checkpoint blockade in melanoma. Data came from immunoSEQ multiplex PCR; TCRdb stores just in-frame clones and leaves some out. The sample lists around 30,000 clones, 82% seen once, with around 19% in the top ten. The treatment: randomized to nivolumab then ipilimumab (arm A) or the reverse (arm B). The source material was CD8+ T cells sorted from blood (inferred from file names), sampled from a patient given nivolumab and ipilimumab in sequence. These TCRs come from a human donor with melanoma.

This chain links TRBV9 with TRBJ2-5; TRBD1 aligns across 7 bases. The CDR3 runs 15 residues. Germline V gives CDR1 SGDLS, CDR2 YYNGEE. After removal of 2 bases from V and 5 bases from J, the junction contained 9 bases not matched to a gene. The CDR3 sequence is CASSVEGARSETQYF. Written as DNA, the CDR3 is TGTGCCAGCAGCGTTGAGGGGGCTAGGTCCGAGACCCAGTACTTC.

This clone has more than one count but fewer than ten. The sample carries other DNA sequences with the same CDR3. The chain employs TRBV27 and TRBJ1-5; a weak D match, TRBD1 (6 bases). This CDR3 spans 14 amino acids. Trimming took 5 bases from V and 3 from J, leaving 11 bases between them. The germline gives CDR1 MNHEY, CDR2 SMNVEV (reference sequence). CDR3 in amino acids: CASSLDRYNQPQHF. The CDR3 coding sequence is TGTGCCAGCAGTCTGGACAGATACAATCAGCCCCAGCATTTT.

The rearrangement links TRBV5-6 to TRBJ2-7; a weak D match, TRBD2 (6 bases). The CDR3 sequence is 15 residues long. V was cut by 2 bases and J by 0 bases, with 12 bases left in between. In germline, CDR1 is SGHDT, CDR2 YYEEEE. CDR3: CASSFSSVSSYEQYF. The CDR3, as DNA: TGTGCCAGCAGCTTTTCTAGCGTGAGCTCCTACGAGCAGTACTTC.

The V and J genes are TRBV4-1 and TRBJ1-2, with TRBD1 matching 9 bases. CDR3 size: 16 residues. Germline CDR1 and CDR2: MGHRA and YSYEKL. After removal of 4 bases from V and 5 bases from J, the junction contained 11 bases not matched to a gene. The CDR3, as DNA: TGCGCCAGCAGCCTAAGGGTGACAGGGGGGGCATATGGCTACACCTTC. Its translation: CASSLRVTGGAYGYTF.

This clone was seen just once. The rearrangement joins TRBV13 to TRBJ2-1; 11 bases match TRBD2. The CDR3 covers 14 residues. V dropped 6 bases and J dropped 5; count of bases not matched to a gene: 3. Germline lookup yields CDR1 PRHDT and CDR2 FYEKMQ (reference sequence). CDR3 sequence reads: CASREGLADNEQFF. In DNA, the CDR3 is TGTGCCAGCAGGGAGGGACTAGCGGACAATGAGCAGTTCTTC.

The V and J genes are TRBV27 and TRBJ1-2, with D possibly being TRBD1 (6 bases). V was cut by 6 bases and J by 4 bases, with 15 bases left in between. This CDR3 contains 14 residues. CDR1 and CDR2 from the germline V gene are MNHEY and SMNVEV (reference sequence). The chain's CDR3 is CASRTNRQAYGYTF. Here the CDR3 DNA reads TGTGCCAGCAGGACAAACCGACAGGCCTATGGCTACACCTTC.

CDR3 sequence: CASSVAGGAPDTQYF. The DNA of the CDR3 is TGTGCCAGCAGCGTAGCAGGGGGCGCCCCGGATACGCAGTATTTT. V gene TRBV9 combines with J gene TRBJ2-3; 8 nucleotides match TRBD1. Germline V gives CDR1 SGDLS, CDR2 YYNGEE. This CDR3 has 15 residues. V shed 0 bases and J 6 bases; nucleotides not matched to a gene: 6.

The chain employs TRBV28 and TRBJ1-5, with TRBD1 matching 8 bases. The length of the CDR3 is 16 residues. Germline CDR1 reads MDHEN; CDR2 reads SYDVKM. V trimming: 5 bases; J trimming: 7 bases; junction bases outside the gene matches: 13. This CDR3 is CASSPQQGVSGQPQHF. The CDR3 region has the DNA TGTGCCAGCAGTCCGCAACAGGGGGTATCAGGGCAGCCCCAGCATTTT.

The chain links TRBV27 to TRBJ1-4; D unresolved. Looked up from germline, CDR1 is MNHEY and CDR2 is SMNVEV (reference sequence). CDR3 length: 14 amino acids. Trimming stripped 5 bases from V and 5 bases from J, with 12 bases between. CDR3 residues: CASSPRGRNEKLFF. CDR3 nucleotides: TGTGCCAGCAGTCCAAGAGGCCGGAATGAAAAACTGTTTTTT.

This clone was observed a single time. Written as DNA, the CDR3 is TGTGCCAGCAGCGTAGGTGGAGGACGCACTGAAGCTTTCTTT. Its protein is CASSVGGGRTEAFF. The chain has TRBV9 and TRBJ1-1; D ambiguous. Trimming took off 0 bases at V and 4 bases at J, with 10 bases between the two ends. The CDR3 has 14 residues. Germline V gene data show CDR1 as SGDLS and CDR2 as YYNGEE. The whole variable domain, filled in from reference TRBV9 and TRBJ1-1, reads DSGVTQTPKHLITATGQRVTLRCSPRSGDLSVYWYQQSLDQGLQFLIQYYNGEERAKGNILERFSAQQFPDLHSELNLSSLELGDSALYFCASSVGGGRTEAFFGQGTRLTVV.

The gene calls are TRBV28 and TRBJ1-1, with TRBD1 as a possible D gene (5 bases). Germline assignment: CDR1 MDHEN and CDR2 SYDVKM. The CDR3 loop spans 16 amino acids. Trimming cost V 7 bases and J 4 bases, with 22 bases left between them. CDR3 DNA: TGTGCCAGCACCCCCCCTGACGGGGGTTTTAGCACTGAAGCTTTCTTT. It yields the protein CASTPPDGGFSTEAFF.

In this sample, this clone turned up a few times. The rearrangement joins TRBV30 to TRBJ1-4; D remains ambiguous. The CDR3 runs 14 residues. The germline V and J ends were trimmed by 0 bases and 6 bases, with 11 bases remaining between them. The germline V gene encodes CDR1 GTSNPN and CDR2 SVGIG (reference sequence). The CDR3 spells CAWSVKVDDEKLFF. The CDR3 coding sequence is TGTGCCTGGAGTGTAAAAGTAGATGATGAAAAACTGTTTTTT.

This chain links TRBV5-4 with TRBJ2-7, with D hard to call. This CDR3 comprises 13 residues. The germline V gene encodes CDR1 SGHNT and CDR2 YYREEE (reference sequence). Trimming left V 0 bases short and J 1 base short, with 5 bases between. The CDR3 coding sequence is TGTGCCAGCAGCTTGGACTATTCCTACGAGCAGTACTTC. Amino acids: CASSLDYSYEQYF.

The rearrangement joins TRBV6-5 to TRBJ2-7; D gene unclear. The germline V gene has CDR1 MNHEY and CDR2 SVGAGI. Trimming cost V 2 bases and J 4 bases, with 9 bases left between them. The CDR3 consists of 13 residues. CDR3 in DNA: TGTGCCAGCAGTTACAACAGAGTATACGAGCAGTACTTC. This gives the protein CASSYNRVYEQYF.

Written as DNA, the CDR3 is TGTGCCACCAGCGGACAGATACTTGGCAATCAGCCCCAGCATTTT. This codes for CATSGQILGNQPQHF. The chain employs TRBV15 and TRBJ1-5, with TRBD1 as a possible D gene (6 bases). CDR3 size: 15 residues. Germline CDR1 is LNHNV and CDR2 is YYDKDF (reference sequence). Trimming removed 5 bases from V and 2 bases from J, with 13 bases in between. The full variable domain, its missing parts supplied by reference TRBV15 and TRBJ1-5, is DAMVIQNPRYQVTQFGKPVTLSCSQTLNHNVMYWYQQKSSQAPKLLFHYYDKDFNNEADTPDNFQSRRPNTSFCFLDIRSPGLGDTAMYLCATSGQILGNQPQHFGDGTRLSIL.

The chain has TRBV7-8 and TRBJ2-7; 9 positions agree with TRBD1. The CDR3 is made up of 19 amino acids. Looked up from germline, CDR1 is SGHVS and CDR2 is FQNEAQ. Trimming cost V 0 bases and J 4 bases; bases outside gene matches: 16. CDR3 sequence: CASSLAQIWGTGSLYEQYF. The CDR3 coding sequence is TGTGCCAGCAGCTTAGCCCAGATTTGGGGGACAGGGAGTTTATACGAGCAGTACTTC.

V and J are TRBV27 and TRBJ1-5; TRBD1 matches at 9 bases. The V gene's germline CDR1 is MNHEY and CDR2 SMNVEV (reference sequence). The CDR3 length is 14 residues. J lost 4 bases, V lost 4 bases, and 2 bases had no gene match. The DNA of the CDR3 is TGTGCCAGCAGTTCGACAGGGGGGAATCAGCCCCAGCATTTT. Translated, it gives CASSSTGGNQPQHF.

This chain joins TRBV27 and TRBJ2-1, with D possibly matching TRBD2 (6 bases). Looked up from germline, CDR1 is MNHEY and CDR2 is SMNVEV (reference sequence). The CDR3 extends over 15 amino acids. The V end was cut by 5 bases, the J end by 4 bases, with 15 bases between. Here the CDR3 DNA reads TGTGCCAGCAGTCTCGGGGGAGTGGGGTACAATGAGCAGTTCTTC. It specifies CASSLGGVGYNEQFF.

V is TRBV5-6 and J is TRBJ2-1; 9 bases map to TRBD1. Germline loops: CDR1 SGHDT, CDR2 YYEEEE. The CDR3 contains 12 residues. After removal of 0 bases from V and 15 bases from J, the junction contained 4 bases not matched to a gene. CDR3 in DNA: TGTGCCAGCAGCTTGGAGGGGACAGGGAGGTTCTTC. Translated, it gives CASSLEGTGRFF.

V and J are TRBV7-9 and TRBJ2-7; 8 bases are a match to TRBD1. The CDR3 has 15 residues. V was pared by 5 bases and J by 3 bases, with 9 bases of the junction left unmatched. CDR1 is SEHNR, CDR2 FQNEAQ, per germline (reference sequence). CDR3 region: CASSRGQVNFYEQYF. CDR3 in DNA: TGTGCCAGCAGCCGGGGACAGGTCAATTTCTACGAGCAGTACTTC. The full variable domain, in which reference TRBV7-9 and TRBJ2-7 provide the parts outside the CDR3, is DTGVSQNPRHKITKRGQNVTFRCDPISEHNRLYWYRQTLGQGPEFLTYFQNEAQLEKSRLLSDRFSAERPKGSFSTLEIQRTEQGDSAMYLCASSRGQVNFYEQYFGPGTRLTVT.

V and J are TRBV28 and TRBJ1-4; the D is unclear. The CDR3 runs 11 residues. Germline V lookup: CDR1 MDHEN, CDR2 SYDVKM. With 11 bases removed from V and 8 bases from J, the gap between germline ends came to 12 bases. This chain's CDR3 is CAPSSVEKLFF. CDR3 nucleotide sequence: TGTGCCCCCTCTTCGGTCGAAAAACTGTTTTTT.

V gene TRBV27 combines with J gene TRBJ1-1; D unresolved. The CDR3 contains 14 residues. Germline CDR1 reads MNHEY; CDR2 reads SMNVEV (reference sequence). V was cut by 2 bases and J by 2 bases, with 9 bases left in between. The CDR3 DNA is TGTGCCAGCAGTTTAGTCGGGATAAACACTGAAGCTTTCTTT. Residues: CASSLVGINTEAFF.